Following are 5 T cell receptor beta chains from one sample sequenced in a study of T cell repertoires in cytomegalovirus infection. Using its own MiXCR run on the reads, TCRdb lists one record per CDR3 protein. The repertoire holds fewer than 550,000 distinct CDR3 sequences, with about 15% as singletons. The material sequenced was CD8+ T cells from PBMCs. The receptor source for this set is a human donor in good health (CMV status not recorded). Some clones in this sample may be carry-over from other donors' samples.

This clonotype was recorded at least ten times. This rearrangement joins TRBV12-3 or TRBV12-4 to TRBJ2-7; the match to TRBD1 covers 11 bases. The V gene end was trimmed by 2 bases and the J gene end by 4 bases; junction bases not matched to a gene: 16. The CDR3 runs 19 residues. The CDR3 DNA reads as TGTGCCAGCAGTTTATCGAGTGTGGGACTTGGACAGGGGGCTTACGAGCAGTACTTC. It specifies CASSLSSVGLGQGAYEQYF.

This clonotype showed up just a few times. The chain combines TRBV4-1 with TRBJ2-1; 7 bases are a match to TRBD2. V shed 0 bases, J shed 10 bases, and the junction held 12 bases outside the gene matches. The CDR3 extends over 16 amino acids. Per the germline V gene, CDR1 is MGHRA and CDR2 is YSYEKL. The CDR3 is CASSQDGGEGFWEQFF. For the CDR3, the DNA is TGCGCCAGCAGCCAAGACGGAGGGGAGGGTTTTTGGGAGCAGTTCTTC.

Many counts were recorded for this clonotype. The chain combines TRBV28 with TRBJ1-1, with D tentatively TRBD1 (6 bases). V lost 3 bases and J 3 bases, leaving 11 bases between the germline ends. Germline V gene sequence: CDR1 MDHEN, CDR2 SYDVKM. The CDR3 is 14 amino acids. The CDR3 region has the DNA TGTGCCAGCAGTTTGGGGGGCGCGCACACTGAAGCTTTCTTT. As protein: CASSLGGAHTEAFF.

The table lists this clonotype with a few counts. V usage is TRBV5-4 and J usage is TRBJ2-7; TRBD2 matches 8 bases. Looked up from germline, CDR1 is SGHNT and CDR2 is YYREEE (reference sequence). CDR3 length: 17 residues. J was trimmed by 0 bases and V by 7 bases; bases with no gene match: 15. CDR3: CASGRAGASPSSYEQYF. CDR3 nucleotides: TGTGCCAGCGGAAGAGCGGGAGCCTCCCCTTCCTCCTACGAGCAGTACTTC. The variable domain in full, with the rest retrieved from reference TRBV5-4 and TRBJ2-7, is ETGVTQSPTHLIKTRGQQVTLRCSSQSGHNTVSWYQQALGQGPQFIFQYYREEENGRGNFPPRFSGLQFPNYSSELNVNALELDDSALYLCASGRAGASPSSYEQYFGPGTRLTVT.

The chain employs TRBV29-1 and TRBJ2-7; D gene ambiguous. The V end lost 4 bases, the J end lost 3 bases, and 7 bases lay between the germline ends. CDR1 and CDR2 from the germline V gene are SQVTM and ANQGSEA. The CDR3 is 11 amino acids. CDR3: CSVVYSYEQYF. CDR3 coding DNA: TGCAGCGTTGTATACAGCTACGAGCAGTACTTC.